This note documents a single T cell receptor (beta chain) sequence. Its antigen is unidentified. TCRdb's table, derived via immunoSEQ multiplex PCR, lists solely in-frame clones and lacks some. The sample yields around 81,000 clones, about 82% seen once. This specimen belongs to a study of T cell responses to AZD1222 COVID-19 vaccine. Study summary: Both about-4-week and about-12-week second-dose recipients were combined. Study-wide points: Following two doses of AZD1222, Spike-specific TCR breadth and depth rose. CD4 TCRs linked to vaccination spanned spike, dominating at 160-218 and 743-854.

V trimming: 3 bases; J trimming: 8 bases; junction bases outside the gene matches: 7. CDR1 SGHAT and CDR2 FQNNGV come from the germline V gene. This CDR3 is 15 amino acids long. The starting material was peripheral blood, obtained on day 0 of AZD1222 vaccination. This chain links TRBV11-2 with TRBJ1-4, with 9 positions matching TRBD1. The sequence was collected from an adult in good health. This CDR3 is CASSFVGQGIEKLFF. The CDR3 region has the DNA TGTGCCAGCAGCTTCGTCGGACAGGGGATAGAAAAACTGTTTTTT.